The clone carrying this TCR beta chain came up once. Its antigen is not known. The CDR3 contains 16 residues. Per germline, CDR1 SGHAT and CDR2 FQNNGV. V was trimmed by 1 base and J by 2 bases, leaving 13 bases between them. The data were obtained in a study of cytomegalovirus exposure and HLA in healthy donors. Study background: Across around 400 genotyped donors, approximately 80% landed in the Caucasian-associated ancestry cluster.

Primers included in the PCR were 60 Vbeta and 13 Jbeta primers. TCRdb keeps only in-frame clones here, not all; method: immunoSEQ multiplex PCR. The sample includes about 160,000 clones, roughly four fifths of them seen just once. Findings and limits, study-wide: Prediction of most subjects' HLA-A and HLA-B alleles by TCR beta sequences was reportedly accurate. Some TCR beta chains (164 of them) were listed as cytomegalovirus-associated. The study carried out a later analysis of TCR beta sequences. It associated 15,000 to 20,000 of them with specific HLA alleles at a false discovery rate of 0.05.

Sample: PBMCs. This chain connects TRBV11-2 to TRBJ2-3; perhaps TRBD2 as D (5 bases). This sequence was found in a man aged 60-69 years in good health and CMV-seronegative. Written as DNA, the CDR3 is TGTGCCAGCAGCTTAGGGGATCTGGGAGCCACAGATACGCAGTATTTT. This sequence encodes CASSLGDLGATDTQYF.